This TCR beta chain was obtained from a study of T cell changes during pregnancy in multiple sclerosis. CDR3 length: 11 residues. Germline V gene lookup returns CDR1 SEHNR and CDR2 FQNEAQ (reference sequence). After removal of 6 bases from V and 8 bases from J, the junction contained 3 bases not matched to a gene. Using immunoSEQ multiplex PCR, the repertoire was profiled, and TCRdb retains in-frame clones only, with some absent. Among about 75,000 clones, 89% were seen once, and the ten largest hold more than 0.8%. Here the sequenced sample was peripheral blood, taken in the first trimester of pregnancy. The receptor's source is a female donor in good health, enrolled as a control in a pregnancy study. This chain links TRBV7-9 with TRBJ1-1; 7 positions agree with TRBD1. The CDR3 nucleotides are TGTGCCAGCAGATCGGACAGGGAAGCTTTCTTT. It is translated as CASRSDREAFF.